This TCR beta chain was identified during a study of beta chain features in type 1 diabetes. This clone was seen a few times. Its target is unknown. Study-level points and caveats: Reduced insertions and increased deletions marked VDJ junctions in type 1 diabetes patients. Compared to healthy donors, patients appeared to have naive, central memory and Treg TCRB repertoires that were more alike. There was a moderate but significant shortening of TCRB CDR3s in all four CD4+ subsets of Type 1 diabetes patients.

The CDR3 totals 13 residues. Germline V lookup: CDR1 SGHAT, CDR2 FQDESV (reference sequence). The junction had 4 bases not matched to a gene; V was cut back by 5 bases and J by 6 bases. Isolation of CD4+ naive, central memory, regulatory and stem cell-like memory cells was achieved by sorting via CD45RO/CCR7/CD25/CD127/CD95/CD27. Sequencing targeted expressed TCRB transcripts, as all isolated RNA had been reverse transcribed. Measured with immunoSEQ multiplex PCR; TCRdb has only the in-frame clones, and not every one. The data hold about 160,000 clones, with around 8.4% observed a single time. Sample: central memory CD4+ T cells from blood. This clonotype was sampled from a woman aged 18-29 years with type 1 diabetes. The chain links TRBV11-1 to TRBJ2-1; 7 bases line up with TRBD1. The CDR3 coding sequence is TGTGCCAGCAGCCTCGGGACAGCCAATGAGCAGTTCTTC. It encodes CASSLGTANEQFF.